Presented here are 25 T cell receptor beta chains from one specimen sequenced in a study of vaccination effects on CD4 cells after COVID-19. The antigens for these receptors are not known. Sequencing used immunoSEQ multiplex PCR; TCRdb keeps in-frame clones, though not all of them. Among just under 75,000 clones, 65% to 80% were seen once, and the ten largest hold roughly 2.1%. Investigators separated out CD4+ T cells once less than 11 days of culture had passed. BNT162b2 vaccine or mRNA-1273 vaccine was given to participants in two doses. The input for sequencing was CD4+ T cells from PBMCs cultured without peptide, taken after COVID-19 vaccination. The receptors were sampled from a human donor who received a COVID-19 vaccine.

V is TRBV6-1 and J is TRBJ1-2; no reliable D call. The length of the CDR3 is 14 residues. Germline V gene lookup returns CDR1 MNHNS and CDR2 SASEGT. V dropped 3 bases and J dropped 0 bases, with 8 bases sitting between them. In DNA form, the CDR3 reads TGTGCCAGCAGTGATATGGTTACTAACTATGGCTACACCTTC. It specifies CASSDMVTNYGYTF.

This clone has just a few counts. Distinct nucleotide sequences in the sample also encode this CDR3. The V and J genes are TRBV12-3 or TRBV12-4 and TRBJ2-2; D ambiguous. Trimming pared 3 bases from V and 5 bases from J, leaving 7 bases between. The CDR3 runs 13 residues. The CDR3 nucleotides are TGTGCCAGCAGTTTTCGAGAAACCGGGGAGCTGTTTTTT. This gives the protein CASSFRETGELFF.

This chain links TRBV5-1 with TRBJ1-5; D is unresolved. CDR1 is SGHRS and CDR2 is YFSETQ in the germline V gene. This CDR3 comprises 14 residues. The V gene lost 4 bases and the J gene lost 0 bases, with 8 bases spanning the gap. DNA of the CDR3: TGCGCCAGCAGCCGCGACGGTAGCAATCAGCCCCAGCATTTT. Encoded protein: CASSRDGSNQPQHF. The variable domain in full, completed from reference TRBV5-1 and TRBJ1-5, reads KAGVTQTPRYLIKTRGQQVTLSCSPISGHRSVSWYQQTPGQGLQFLFEYFSETQRNKGNFPGRFSGRQFSNSRSEMNVSTLELGDSALYLCASSRDGSNQPQHFGDGTRLSIL.

This chain links TRBV18 with TRBJ1-2; D is unclear. The CDR3 has 16 residues. From germline, CDR1 is KGHSH and CDR2 LQKENI. Trimming left V 5 bases short and J 4 bases short, with 20 bases between. Here the CDR3 reads CASSSTGSQTAYGYTF. The CDR3 DNA follows: TGTGCCAGCTCATCCACCGGGAGCCAGACCGCCTATGGCTACACCTTC.

The gene calls are TRBV11-2 and TRBJ1-1, with D maybe TRBD1 (5 bases). Germline CDR1 SGHAT, CDR2 FQNNGV. Between the trimmed V and J ends, which lost 5 bases and 8 bases, there was a span of 15 bases. The length of the CDR3 is 13 residues. CDR3 DNA: TGTGCCAGCAGCACGGCCCAGGGCTCGGAAGCTTTCTTT. It specifies CASSTAQGSEAFF.

CDR3 sequence (DNA): TGTGCCAGTAGTAGCGACGGACGCTCTAACTATGGCTACACCTTC. Its protein is CASSSDGRSNYGYTF. The chain combines TRBV19 with TRBJ1-2, with D unresolved. This CDR3 is 15 amino acids long. The germline CDR1 and CDR2 sequences are LNHDA and SQIVND (reference sequence). The V and J ends lost 4 bases and 0 bases respectively, with 12 bases between them. Supplemented by reference TRBV19 and TRBJ1-2, the full variable domain reads DGGITQSPKYLFRKEGQNVTLSCEQNLNHDAMYWYRQDPGQGLRLIYYSQIVNDFQKGDIAEGYSVSREKKESFPLTVTSAQKNPTAFYLCASSSDGRSNYGYTFGSGTRLTVV.

The V gene is TRBV6-2 or TRBV6-3, the J gene TRBJ2-7; TRBD2 matches 8 bases. Germline values: CDR1 MNHEY, CDR2 SVGEGT. Trimming removed 4 bases from V and 4 bases from J; junction bases left unmatched: 3. This CDR3 contains 13 residues. The chain's CDR3 is CASSFSGVYEQYV. In nucleotides, the CDR3 is TGTGCCAGCAGTTTTAGCGGGGTTTACGAGCAGTACGTC.

This clone was recorded a few times. The J gene is TRBJ1-1, the V gene TRBV19; the match to TRBD1 covers 11 bases. Germline-derived CDR1 and CDR2 are LNHDA and SQIVND (reference sequence). V dropped 8 bases and J dropped 3; count of bases not matched to a gene: 20. The CDR3 spans 19 residues. The CDR3 coding sequence is TGTGCCAGTCGACGGGACAGGGGGTCCCCCCTCGTGGGGGACACTGAAGCTTTCTTT. Protein: CASRRDRGSPLVGDTEAFF.

In its sample, this clone was seen a few times. The chain links TRBV2 to TRBJ1-5; no clear D. The germline gives CDR1 SNHLY, CDR2 FYNNEI. V was trimmed by 5 bases and J by 4 bases, leaving 9 bases between them. The CDR3 totals 13 residues. This CDR3 reads CASSFQANQPQHF. CDR3 DNA: TGTGCCAGCAGTTTTCAGGCGAATCAGCCCCAGCATTTT. Complete variable domain (other parts from reference TRBV2 and TRBJ1-5): EPEVTQTPSHQVTQMGQEVILRCVPISNHLYFYWYRQILGQKVEFLVSFYNNEISEKSEIFDDQFSVERPDGSNFTLKIRSTKLEDSAMYFCASSFQANQPQHFGDGTRLSIL.

The chain links TRBV12-3 or TRBV12-4 to TRBJ1-1; TRBD1 matches 7 bases. The CDR3 loop spans 13 amino acids. V shed 4 bases and J 6 bases; nucleotides not matched to a gene: 5. The CDR3 DNA sequence: TGTGCCAGCAGTTCCAGACAGGGCCCTGAAGCTTTCTTT. It translates to CASSSRQGPEAFF.

The chain has TRBV14 and TRBJ1-2, with D perhaps matching TRBD1 (5 bases). The CDR3 has 14 residues. Trimming removed 1 base from V and 9 bases from J, with 15 bases in between. CDR1 SGHDN and CDR2 FVKESK come from the germline V gene. The CDR3 spells CASSQAGTLIRYTF. The CDR3 DNA reads as TGTGCCAGCAGCCAAGCCGGGACCCTGATACGCTACACCTTC.

This chain links TRBV3-1 (or the pseudogene TRBV3-2) with TRBJ2-1; D is possibly TRBD2 (6 bases). CDR3 length equals 15 residues. Germline CDR1 reads LGHDT; CDR2 reads YNNKEL (reference sequence). Trimming left V 4 bases short and J 9 bases short, with 19 bases between. The CDR3 bases are TGTGCCAGCAGCCGAGACCCCAATTTGGGGGGTGAGCAGTTCTTC. The encoded protein is CASSRDPNLGGEQFF.

V and J are TRBV15 and TRBJ1-2; D is undetermined. Germline-derived CDR1 and CDR2 are LNHNV and YYDKDF (reference sequence). Trimming removed 6 bases at V and 3 bases at J, with 20 bases between. This CDR3 comprises 16 residues. CDR3 sequence: CATRGNVVEIDYGYTF. In DNA, the CDR3 is TGTGCCACCAGGGGCAATGTGGTGGAGATAGACTATGGCTACACCTTC.

The chain recombines TRBV5-3 with TRBJ1-1; D is possibly TRBD1 (6 bases). Being an ORF, TRBV5-3 has a function that is uncertain. V lost 3 bases and J lost 1, with 16 bases in between. CDR3 size: 16 residues. CDR3 region: CARSSTLTGRNTEAFF. CDR3 coding DNA: TGTGCCAGAAGCTCAACCCTGACAGGAAGGAACACTGAAGCTTTCTTT.

This clone was recorded a few times. The chain uses TRBV4-1 and TRBJ2-2, with TRBD1 matching 8 bases. The CDR3 contains 16 residues. CDR1 and CDR2 from the germline V gene are MGHRA and YSYEKL. After removal of 2 bases from V and 1 base from J, the junction contained 3 bases not matched to a gene. CDR3 bases: TGCGCCAGCAGCCAACACGACAGGGGGAACACCGGGGAGCTGTTTTTT. Amino acid sequence: CASSQHDRGNTGELFF.

The rearrangement joins TRBV2 to TRBJ2-5; 9 bases align to TRBD2. V gave up 4 bases and J gave up 2 bases; unmatched junction bases: 8. CDR3 length: 16 amino acids. CDR1 and CDR2 from the germline V gene are SNHLY and FYNNEI. CDR3 sequence reads: CASSGGGGALQETQYF. Written as DNA, the CDR3 is TGTGCCAGCAGTGGGGGCGGGGGGGCCTTACAAGAGACCCAGTACTTC.

The chain couples TRBV6-5 to TRBJ2-4, with D uncertain. CDR1 MNHEY and CDR2 SVGAGI come from the germline V gene. This CDR3 has 13 amino acids. The V end was cut by 7 bases, the J end by 0 bases, with 7 bases between. The CDR3 bases are TGTGCCAGCAACACTGGAGCCAAAAACATTCAGTACTTC. It is translated as CASNTGAKNIQYF.

V usage is TRBV6-4 and J usage is TRBJ2-2; 10 bases map to TRBD2. Trimming cost V 8 bases and J 8 bases; bases outside gene matches: 8. CDR3 size: 14 residues. Germline V gene lookup returns CDR1 MRHNA and CDR2 SNTAGT. The CDR3 nucleotides read TGTGCCAGCGCCGGACTAGCGGCTTCGGGGGAGCTGTTTTTT. Amino acid sequence: CASAGLAASGELFF.

The V call is TRBV7-2, the J call TRBJ1-3, with D perhaps TRBD1 (6 bases). V gave up 5 bases and J gave up 0 bases, with 11 bases separating them. The CDR3 is made up of 15 amino acids. The V gene's germline CDR1 is SGHTA and CDR2 FQGNSA. The CDR3 reads CASSLRDISGNTIYF. The CDR3 bases are TGTGCCAGCAGCCTCCGGGACATCTCTGGAAACACCATATATTTT.

The chain uses TRBV12-2 and TRBJ1-1; the D call in the table, TRBD1, was not verified against the DNA. TRBV12-2 is flagged as a pseudogene. This CDR3 is 14 amino acids long. Here the CDR3 DNA reads TGTGCAAGTCGCTTAGCGGCATTGAACACTGAAGCTTTCTTT. Translating gives CASRLAALNTEAFF.

V gene TRBV4-1 combines with J gene TRBJ2-1; weak D call: TRBD2 (6 bases). Between the trimmed V and J ends, which lost 4 bases and 5 bases, there was a span of 18 bases. CDR3 length equals 16 residues. In germline, CDR1 is MGHRA, CDR2 YSYEKL. CDR3 amino acids: CASSRGRGQPDNEQFF. In nucleotides, the CDR3 is TGCGCCAGCAGCCGAGGGCGGGGCCAGCCCGACAATGAGCAGTTCTTC.

V usage is TRBV11-1 and J usage is TRBJ2-5; D is ambiguous. V shed 3 bases and J shed 5 bases, with 16 bases lying between them. There are 15 residues in the CDR3. CDR1 is SGHAT and CDR2 is FQDESV in the germline V gene (reference sequence). The CDR3 bases are TGTGCCAGCAGCTTCTCCTCGGACCGCATTGAGACCCAGTACTTC. Its protein product is CASSFSSDRIETQYF.

This clone occurred a few times. The chain links TRBV4-2 to TRBJ1-3; D remains unclear. The CDR3 loop spans 14 amino acids. The germline V gene encodes CDR1 LGHNA and CDR2 YNFKEQ. The germline V and J ends were trimmed by 4 bases and 2 bases, with 9 bases remaining between them. CDR3 sequence: CASSPREAGNTIYF. CDR3 bases: TGTGCCAGCAGCCCTCGGGAGGCTGGAAACACCATATATTTT.

V is TRBV6-4 and J is TRBJ2-7; tentatively, D is TRBD1 (5 bases). The CDR3 is 12 residues long. V was clipped by 10 bases and J by 0 bases, with 10 bases between them. The germline V gene encodes CDR1 MRHNA and CDR2 SNTAGT. The CDR3 reads CATGHSSYEQYV. DNA for the CDR3: TGTGCCACAGGGCATAGCTCCTACGAGCAGTACGTC.

This sequence joins TRBV18 and TRBJ2-3; TRBD1 agrees at 9 bases. Trimming cost V 6 bases and J 6 bases; bases outside gene matches: 4. The length of the CDR3 is 13 residues. CDR1 KGHSH and CDR2 LQKENI come from the germline V gene. In nucleotides, the CDR3 is TGTGCCAGCTCCCAAGACAGGGGGGATACGCAGTATTTT. Translated, it gives CASSQDRGDTQYF.